The next 27 T cell receptor beta chains were all read from a single sample in a study of cytomegalovirus exposure and HLA in healthy donors. The PCR used 60 Vbeta and 13 Jbeta primers. Generated by immunoSEQ multiplex PCR, the TCRdb table keeps only in-frame clones and is missing some. Found here are some 130,000 clones, around 83% of them singletons; the top ten hold just over 1%. Sequencing used PBMCs. Receptor source: a human donor in good health.

The rearrangement links TRBV7-9 to TRBJ1-4, with D perhaps TRBD1 (5 bases). V dropped 5 bases and J dropped 7 bases, with 20 bases sitting between them. There are 16 residues in the CDR3. Germline lookup yields CDR1 SEHNR and CDR2 FQNEAQ (reference sequence). The CDR3 nucleotides are TGTGCCAGCAGCCCTCCTGGCGGGGCGGTTGCTGAAAAACTGTTTTTT. Translation: CASSPPGGAVAEKLFF.

This chain links TRBV29-1 with TRBJ1-5; tentative D call: TRBD1 (5 bases). Germline CDR1 reads SQVTM; CDR2 reads ANQGSEA. This CDR3 spans 9 amino acids. Trimming removed 8 bases from V and 14 bases from J, with 13 bases in between. The CDR3 nucleotides read TGCAGCCCTCGGGGGGGAAAGCATTTT. Its translation is CSPRGGKHF.

The count of this clone is one. V and J are TRBV21-1 and TRBJ2-7; TRBD2, the D gene given by the table, was not confirmed from the DNA. TRBV21-1 is given as a pseudogene. This CDR3 spans 15 amino acids. The CDR3 spells CASSKGSGGAYEQYF. CDR3 nucleotides: TGTGCCAGCAGCAAAGGCAGCGGGGGGGCTTACGAGCAGTACTTC.

The genes are TRBV28 and TRBJ2-1, with TRBD2 matching over 11 bases. Germline lookup yields CDR1 MDHEN and CDR2 SYDVKM. This CDR3 has 18 amino acids. Trimming took 4 bases from V and 1 from J; bases not matched to a gene: 9. The CDR3 bases are TGTGCCAGCAGTTCCGAAACTAGCGGGGGTTTTTCCTACAATGAGCAGTTCTTC. Protein: CASSSETSGGFSYNEQFF.

The rearrangement joins TRBV13 to TRBJ2-1; perhaps TRBD2 as D (5 bases). The CDR3 runs to 11 residues. The ends were cut back, 3 bases at V and 8 bases at J, with 5 bases in the middle. Germline assignment: CDR1 PRHDT and CDR2 FYEKMQ (reference sequence). This CDR3 is CASSLGDEQFF. The CDR3, as DNA: TGTGCCAGCAGCTTGGGAGATGAGCAGTTCTTC.

The chain recombines TRBV7-3 with TRBJ2-5; D unclear. Germline CDR1 is SGHTA and CDR2 is FQGTGA. This CDR3 has 13 residues. Trimming left V 5 bases short and J 3 bases short, with 10 bases between. The CDR3 DNA sequence: TGTGCCAGCAGCCGTGACAACGAAGAGACCCAGTACTTC. Protein product: CASSRDNEETQYF.

This sequence joins TRBV7-9 and TRBJ2-1; possibly TRBD2 for D (6 bases). Germline values: CDR1 SEHNR, CDR2 FQNEAQ (reference sequence). V dropped 3 bases and J dropped 3 bases, with 9 bases sitting between them. This CDR3 contains 14 residues. The CDR3 nucleotides read TGTGCCAGCAGCTTGGTGGGGGGCTACAATGAGCAGTTCTTC. The encoded protein is CASSLVGGYNEQFF.

The chain joins TRBV6-1 to TRBJ1-2; D gene uncertain. Trimming stripped 10 bases from V and 8 bases from J, with 17 bases between. There are 12 residues in the CDR3. Germline V gene lookup returns CDR1 MNHNS and CDR2 SASEGT. For the CDR3, the DNA is TGTGCCACCTCTGAAGCTGATCGGGGCTACACCTTC. It yields the protein CATSEADRGYTF.

In DNA form, the CDR3 reads TGTGCCAGCAGCTTCGGGGGAGGCACAGATACGCAGTATTTT. It is translated as CASSFGGGTDTQYF. This chain connects TRBV7-2 to TRBJ2-3, with D possibly matching TRBD2 (6 bases). V was clipped by 3 bases and J by 1 base, with 8 bases between them. This CDR3 is 14 amino acids long. The V gene's germline CDR1 is SGHTA and CDR2 FQGNSA.

The chain has TRBV6-6 and TRBJ1-5; 8 bases fit TRBD1. Germline lookup yields CDR1 MNHNY and CDR2 SVGAGI (reference sequence). V trimming: 2 bases; J trimming: 10 bases; junction bases outside the gene matches: 13. This CDR3 is 16 amino acids long. The CDR3 DNA reads as TGTGCCAGCAGTTACCCGTACCGGACAGGGTCCTCTCCCCAGCATTTT. Its translation: CASSYPYRTGSSPQHF.

This clone is a singleton in its sample. The chain recombines TRBV28 with TRBJ1-5; D not certain. The germline V gene encodes CDR1 MDHEN and CDR2 SYDVKM. The CDR3 totals 14 residues. Trimming removed 6 bases from V and 7 bases from J, with 16 bases in between. The CDR3 DNA sequence: TGTGCCAGCAGGCAGGAGGGATCTGGACAGCCCCAGCATTTT. Its protein is CASRQEGSGQPQHF.

In DNA, the CDR3 is TGTGCCAGCTCACCACTGTCCGGGGTGGATGAAAAACTGTTTTTT. Protein sequence: CASSPLSGVDEKLFF. This chain joins TRBV18 and TRBJ1-4; the D is unclear. CDR3 length: 15 residues. Trimming cost V 1 base and J 6 bases, with 12 bases left between them. CDR1 KGHSH and CDR2 LQKENI come from the germline V gene.

This clone was detected a few times. This chain joins TRBV7-9 and TRBJ2-1, with D unclear. V was cut by 5 bases and J by 0 bases, with 11 bases left in between. This CDR3 comprises 15 residues. The germline V gene encodes CDR1 SEHNR and CDR2 FQNEAQ (reference sequence). The CDR3 DNA reads TGTGCCAGCAGCATTCTGCTAAGCTCCTACAATGAGCAGTTCTTC. This encodes CASSILLSSYNEQFF.

The chain recombines TRBV28 with TRBJ1-1, with no clear D. Germline loops: CDR1 MDHEN, CDR2 SYDVKM. The ends were cut back, 0 bases at V and 8 bases at J, with 4 bases in the middle. This CDR3 contains 11 residues. Here the CDR3 DNA reads TGTGCCAGCAGTTTATGGGAGGAAGCTTTCTTT. Protein: CASSLWEEAFF.

J is TRBJ2-3 and V is TRBV9; 8 bases line up with TRBD2. The CDR3 is 18 residues long. Germline CDR1 and CDR2: SGDLS and YYNGEE. The trim removed 0 bases at V and 0 bases at J, leaving 9 bases unmatched. The CDR3 region is CASSVDFSSGGSTDTQYF. The CDR3 DNA reads as TGTGCCAGCAGCGTAGATTTCTCAAGCGGGGGCAGCACAGATACGCAGTATTTT.

The chain combines TRBV5-1 with TRBJ2-5, with D possibly matching TRBD1 (5 bases). Germline V gene lookup returns CDR1 SGHRS and CDR2 YFSETQ. There are 15 residues in the CDR3. V was cut by 4 bases and J by 3 bases, with 16 bases left in between. Here the CDR3 DNA reads TGCGCCAGCAGCCACAGCGCTGGGGCAGAAGAGACCCAGTACTTC. This sequence encodes CASSHSAGAEETQYF.

The chain uses TRBV10-3 and TRBJ2-3; 8 bases fit TRBD2. This CDR3 is 12 amino acids long. V lost 10 bases to trimming and J lost 6 bases; unmatched junction nucleotides: 6. In germline, CDR1 is ENHRY, CDR2 SYGVKD. CDR3 region: CATSREDDTQYF. CDR3 nucleotide sequence: TGTGCCACCTCGCGGGAGGACGATACGCAGTATTTT.

The chain employs TRBV5-1 and TRBJ2-3; 7 positions match TRBD1. The germline V gene encodes CDR1 SGHRS and CDR2 YFSETQ. V lost 2 bases to trimming and J lost 3 bases; unmatched junction nucleotides: 3. The CDR3 is 14 residues long. The chain's CDR3 is CASSLGQETDTQYF. CDR3 coding DNA: TGCGCCAGCAGCTTAGGACAGGAGACAGATACGCAGTATTTT.

In this sample, this clone turned up a few times. The rearrangement uses TRBV6-1 and TRBJ1-2, with TRBD1 as a possible D gene (6 bases). Trimming stripped 6 bases from V and 8 bases from J, with 19 bases between. This CDR3 is 14 amino acids long. CDR1 and CDR2 (germline): MNHNS, SASEGT. Written as DNA, the CDR3 is TGTGCCAGCAGGCCCGCGGCGGGGGGCGGGGGCTACACCTTC. Its translation is CASRPAAGGGGYTF.

This chain connects TRBV5-4 to TRBJ1-1, with 8 bases aligning to TRBD1. Germline CDR1 SGHNT, CDR2 YYREEE (reference sequence). Unmatched junction bases numbered 7, after V lost 7 bases and J lost 5 bases. There are 13 residues in the CDR3. The CDR3 DNA reads as TGTGCCAGCCAAACCGGGACAGGAACTGAAGCTTTCTTT. Encoded protein: CASQTGTGTEAFF.

The chain is built from TRBV27 and TRBJ2-3; the match to TRBD2 covers 8 bases. The germline CDR1 and CDR2 sequences are MNHEY and SMNVEV (reference sequence). With 10 bases clipped from V and 4 bases from J, the junction kept 10 bases outside the gene matches. This CDR3 has 14 amino acids. CDR3: CATSWAGGADTQYF. The DNA of the CDR3 is TGTGCCACTTCTTGGGCGGGGGGTGCAGATACGCAGTATTTT.

The rearrangement uses TRBV4-2 and TRBJ1-6, with unresolved D. V lost 6 bases to trimming and J lost 9 bases, with 21 bases between them. The CDR3 length is 16 residues. Looked up from germline, CDR1 is LGHNA and CDR2 is YNFKEQ. DNA of the CDR3: TGTGCCAGCAGACGTCAATGGGCCCTATCGAGTTCACCCCTCCACTTT. Translation: CASRRQWALSSSPLHF.

The chain couples TRBV7-8 to TRBJ1-2; D is unclear. V was pared by 5 bases and J by 6 bases, with 10 bases between. The CDR3 runs to 12 residues. Germline CDR1 and CDR2: SGHVS and FQNEAQ. The CDR3 loop reads CASSPSRDGYTF. Here the CDR3 DNA reads TGTGCCAGCAGCCCCTCCCGAGATGGCTACACCTTC.

This chain links TRBV2 with TRBJ1-6; D perhaps matches TRBD1 (6 bases). The CDR3 covers 16 residues. V shed 8 bases and J shed 0 bases, with 14 bases lying between them. Germline loops: CDR1 SNHLY, CDR2 FYNNEI. CDR3: CASSGGSGSYNSPLHF. DNA of the CDR3: TGTGCCAGCTCTGGGGGCTCGGGCTCCTATAATTCACCCCTCCACTTT.

This clone has just one count. The genes are TRBV4-2 and TRBJ2-5; D is perhaps TRBD1 (5 bases). Trimming removed 2 bases from V and 5 bases from J, with 12 bases in between. The CDR3 has 14 amino acids. Germline CDR1 is LGHNA and CDR2 is YNFKEQ. The CDR3 region has the DNA TGTGCCAGCAGCCAACCCACCCCAGGGGAGACCCAGTACTTC. It codes for CASSQPTPGETQYF.

The chain is built from TRBV27 and TRBJ2-5; D is undetermined. The germline V gene has CDR1 MNHEY and CDR2 SMNVEV (reference sequence). The CDR3 covers 14 residues. V dropped 1 base and J dropped 1 base, with 7 bases sitting between them. The CDR3 DNA reads TGTGCCAGCAGTTTATTGGCCTCCCAAGAGACCCAGTACTTC. Its translation is CASSLLASQETQYF.

V gene TRBV2 combines with J gene TRBJ2-7; maybe TRBD2 (7 bases). The germline V gene encodes CDR1 SNHLY and CDR2 FYNNEI. The CDR3 runs 11 residues. Trimming removed 6 bases at V and 5 bases at J, with 8 bases between. The CDR3 loop is CASRGGHEQYF. The CDR3 coding sequence is TGTGCCAGCAGGGGGGGGCACGAGCAGTACTTC.